One sample yielded the 17 T cell receptor beta chains listed below, sequenced in a study of beta chain features in type 1 diabetes. Their antigens are not known. Study-wide points: Moderate but significant shortening of TCRB CDR3s was recorded in all four CD4+ subsets from Type 1 diabetes patients.

Of the isolated RNA, all was reverse transcribed, and so the sequenced material was expressed TCRB transcripts. Sequencing used immunoSEQ multiplex PCR; TCRdb keeps in-frame clones, though not all of them. The sample yields some 240,000 clones, roughly 16% seen once. The sequencing input was naive CD4+ T cells from blood. The receptors derive from a young man with type 1 diabetes.

This clone occurred a few times. The junction departs from germline at one end; a sequencing error may be responsible. The CDR3 region is CASRNYNDQFF. The CDR3 bases are TGTGCCAGCCGAAATTACAATGATCAGTTCTTC. The genes are TRBV6-5 and TRBJ2-1; no clear D. This CDR3 has 11 residues. The V gene's germline CDR1 is MNHEY and CDR2 SVGAGI.

This clone turned up a few times. The rearrangement joins TRBV28 to TRBJ2-1; weak D call: TRBD2 (7 bases). This CDR3 is built from 14 residues. The V and J ends lost 7 bases and 4 bases respectively, with 14 bases between them. CDR1 MDHEN and CDR2 SYDVKM come from the germline V gene. CDR3 sequence: CASIGGGLYNEQFF. The CDR3 coding sequence is TGTGCCAGCATAGGCGGGGGCCTATACAATGAGCAGTTCTTC.

The chain joins TRBV30 to TRBJ1-5; D uncertain. Per the germline V gene, CDR1 is GTSNPN and CDR2 is SVGIG (reference sequence). The CDR3 runs 14 residues. Trimming cost V 1 base and J 3 bases, with 10 bases left between them. CDR3: CAWSGGQHNQPQHF. The CDR3 DNA reads as TGTGCCTGGAGTGGGGGTCAGCACAATCAGCCCCAGCATTTT.

This chain links TRBV7-2 with TRBJ2-2; 7 bases line up with TRBD2. The germline V gene has CDR1 SGHTA and CDR2 FQGNSA. The CDR3 is made up of 14 amino acids. The V and J ends lost 5 bases and 6 bases, in that order; junction bases with no gene match: 6. This CDR3 reads CASSRAGEAGELFF. The CDR3, as DNA: TGTGCCAGCAGCCGGGCGGGAGAGGCCGGGGAGCTGTTTTTT.

The V call is TRBV13, the J call TRBJ2-7; TRBD1 matches at 10 bases. Germline V CDR1 and CDR2: PRHDT, FYEKMQ (reference sequence). Trimming took 4 bases from V and 0 from J; bases not matched to a gene: 6. This CDR3 comprises 16 residues. The CDR3 sequence is CASSSRDRGSSYEQYF. The CDR3 DNA follows: TGTGCCAGCAGCTCGCGGGACAGGGGAAGCTCCTACGAGCAGTACTTC.

The V call is TRBV4-2, the J call TRBJ2-3; tentative D call: TRBD1 (5 bases). Germline lookup yields CDR1 LGHNA and CDR2 YNFKEQ. V dropped 4 bases and J dropped 2 bases, with 13 bases sitting between them. The CDR3 covers 15 residues. CDR3 protein: CASSLQGGDTDTQYF. As DNA, the CDR3 is TGTGCCAGCAGCCTTCAGGGTGGGGACACAGATACGCAGTATTTT.

This chain joins TRBV5-1 and TRBJ2-2; 11 bases map to TRBD2. Trimming cost V 4 bases and J 2 bases; bases outside gene matches: 4. Per the germline V gene, CDR1 is SGHRS and CDR2 is YFSETQ. The CDR3 sequence is 16 residues long. The CDR3: CASSVLAGGNTGELFF. The CDR3, as DNA: TGCGCCAGCAGCGTCCTAGCGGGAGGAAACACCGGGGAGCTGTTTTTT.

The chain uses TRBV29-1 and TRBJ2-1; TRBD2 matches 8 bases. The V segment lost 3 bases and the J segment 6 bases; nucleotides outside the gene matches: 13. CDR1 SQVTM and CDR2 ANQGSEA come from the germline V gene. The CDR3 totals 16 residues. CDR3 protein: CSVDPPGRSGSNEQFF. For the CDR3, the DNA is TGCAGCGTTGATCCTCCGGGGCGGAGCGGGAGCAATGAGCAGTTCTTC.

This clone came up a few times. The chain carries TRBV5-1 and TRBJ2-3; D unresolved. The CDR3 loop spans 13 amino acids. V was pared by 0 bases and J by 6 bases, with 8 bases between. CDR1 is SGHRS, CDR2 YFSETQ, per germline. The CDR3 here is CASSLDPSDTQYF. The CDR3 coding sequence is TGCGCCAGCAGCTTGGACCCTTCGGATACGCAGTATTTT.

V usage is TRBV4-1 and J usage is TRBJ2-1; TRBD2 aligns across 9 bases. The germline V gene encodes CDR1 MGHRA and CDR2 YSYEKL. The CDR3 loop spans 15 amino acids. The trim removed 4 bases at V and 5 bases at J, leaving 6 bases unmatched. CDR3: CASSPLAGVNNEQFF. The CDR3 nucleotides read TGCGCCAGCAGCCCCTTAGCGGGAGTGAACAATGAGCAGTTCTTC.

This clone was detected only a few times. The gene calls are TRBV28 and TRBJ1-2; the D gene is possibly TRBD1 (5 bases). Trimming removed 7 bases at V and 7 bases at J, with 13 bases between. Germline V gene sequence: CDR1 MDHEN, CDR2 SYDVKM. This CDR3 is built from 12 residues. CDR3 DNA: TGTGCCAGCATAGAGCAGGGCGTTGGCTACACCTTC. Protein: CASIEQGVGYTF.

This rearrangement joins TRBV7-9 to TRBJ2-5, with D possibly TRBD1 on 5 matching bases. The ends were cut back, 1 base at V and 5 bases at J, with 14 bases in the middle. CDR1 SEHNR and CDR2 FQNEAQ come from the germline V gene (reference sequence). CDR3 length equals 15 residues. The chain's CDR3 is CASSLDRKVVETQYF. The CDR3 coding sequence is TGTGCCAGCAGCTTAGACAGGAAGGTCGTGGAGACCCAGTACTTC.

This clone occurred a few times. The V and J genes are TRBV9 and TRBJ1-3; a weak D match, TRBD1 (6 bases). This CDR3 has 11 amino acids. Germline assignment: CDR1 SGDLS and CDR2 YYNGEE. The CDR3 loop is CASDSGNTIYF. CDR3 DNA sequence: TGTGCGTCGGACAGCGGAAACACCATATATTTT.

This chain joins TRBV5-5 and TRBJ2-5; D is unclear. The CDR3 spans 13 residues. V shed 4 bases and J shed 0 bases, with 7 bases lying between them. Germline V gene sequence: CDR1 SGHKS, CDR2 YYEKEE (reference sequence). The CDR3, as DNA: TGTGCCAGCAGCAAAGAGTACCAAGAGACCCAGTACTTC. Amino acids: CASSKEYQETQYF.

This clone appeared a few times. The J gene is TRBJ2-5, the V gene TRBV6-5; D is possibly TRBD2 (5 bases). Germline-derived CDR1 and CDR2 are MNHEY and SVGAGI. The CDR3 runs to 14 residues. Trimming took off 0 bases at V and 7 bases at J, with 12 bases between the two ends. The CDR3 sequence is CASSYSSGEGTQYF. The CDR3 DNA follows: TGTGCCAGCAGTTACTCGAGCGGTGAAGGGACCCAGTACTTC.

This clone was detected only a few times. The chain uses TRBV7-2 and TRBJ2-2; D is uncertain. Germline assignment: CDR1 SGHTA and CDR2 FQGNSA. The ends were cut back, 1 base at V and 7 bases at J, with 10 bases in the middle. CDR3 size: 14 residues. The CDR3 spells CASSLVPWGGELFF. The CDR3 DNA reads as TGTGCCAGCAGCTTAGTGCCTTGGGGCGGGGAGCTGTTTTTT. The full variable domain, completed using reference TRBV7-2 and TRBJ2-2, is GAGVSQSPSNKVTEKGKDVELRCDPISGHTALYWYRQSLGQGLEFLIYFQGNSAPDKSGLPSDRFSAERTGGSVSTLTIQRTQQEDSAVYLCASSLVPWGGELFFGEGSRLTVL.

The rearrangement joins TRBV25-1 to TRBJ2-7; 10 positions agree with TRBD2. CDR1 is MGHDK and CDR2 is SYGVNS in the germline V gene. CDR3 length: 13 residues. V shed 4 bases, J shed 6 bases, and the junction held 3 bases outside the gene matches. CDR3 coding DNA: TGTGCCAGCAGTGCTAGCGGGAGAGGCGAGCAGTACTTC. Translated: CASSASGRGEQYF.